These 31 T cell receptor beta chains were all obtained from the same sample, sequenced in a study of T cells in Graves' hyperthyroidism and ophthalmopathy. RNA transcripts yielded amplified TCR beta CDR3 regions. HTBI primers were employed in a first-round RT-PCR of the TCR CDR3. TCRdb re-called the multiplex PCR reads with MiXCR, one entry per CDR3 protein. The sample lists 480,000 or so distinct CDR3 sequences; approximately 15% were seen once. Sequenced: blood. The receptors derive from a woman younger than 35 with Graves' hyperthyroidism.

In its sample, this clonotype was seen a few times. V is TRBV6-1 and J is TRBJ1-2; D might be TRBD1 (5 bases). Deletions cut 6 bases from V and 5 bases from J, with 13 bases between. CDR3 size: 13 residues. Germline V gives CDR1 MNHNS, CDR2 SASEGT. DNA for the CDR3: TGTGCCAGCAGATTGACAGCTACTTATGGCTACACCTTC. It yields the protein CASRLTATYGYTF.

This clonotype was picked up a small number of times. The chain links TRBV19 to TRBJ2-1; no definite D call. V gave up 1 base and J gave up 9 bases, with 4 bases separating them. Germline V gives CDR1 LNHDA, CDR2 SQIVND (reference sequence). The CDR3 has 11 residues. This CDR3 reads CASSIGLEQFF. In nucleotides, the CDR3 is TGTGCCAGTAGTATAGGTCTTGAGCAGTTCTTC.

This clonotype was seen ten or more times. V gene TRBV27 combines with J gene TRBJ1-1; possible D gene TRBD1, 6 bases. Germline values: CDR1 MNHEY, CDR2 SMNVEV (reference sequence). This CDR3 is built from 14 residues. Trimming shortened V by 7 bases and J by 4 bases, and 16 bases separated the two germline ends. This CDR3 reads CASNPPGGATEAFF. As DNA, the CDR3 is TGTGCCAGCAACCCTCCGGGGGGGGCCACTGAAGCTTTCTTT.

This clonotype was observed at least ten times. The chain combines TRBV12-3 or TRBV12-4 with TRBJ1-1, with D perhaps TRBD1 (6 bases). The CDR3 has 14 residues. Trimming took 5 bases from V and 1 from J, leaving 11 bases between them. The DNA of the CDR3 is TGTGCCAGCAGTGCAGGGGAGGGGAACACTGAAGCTTTCTTT. Amino acid sequence: CASSAGEGNTEAFF.

This clonotype has a count of ten or more. The rearrangement joins TRBV5-1 to TRBJ2-1; 12 bases fit TRBD2. The CDR3 extends over 17 amino acids. V gave up 3 bases and J gave up 7 bases; unmatched junction bases: 11. Germline CDR1 reads SGHRS; CDR2 reads YFSETQ. CDR3 region: CASSYEPSGRAQNEQFF. The CDR3 bases are TGCGCCAGCAGCTATGAGCCTAGCGGGAGGGCCCAAAATGAGCAGTTCTTC.

This clonotype has a count of ten or more. The chain carries TRBV12-3 or TRBV12-4 and TRBJ2-3, with unresolved D. The V gene lost 0 bases and the J gene lost 2 bases, with 9 bases spanning the gap. CDR3 length: 15 amino acids. CDR3 DNA: TGTGCCAGCAGTTTAGCTAGAGAAGACACAGATACGCAGTATTTT. This gives the protein CASSLAREDTDTQYF.

The sample holds a few counts of this clonotype. CDR3 sequence reads: CASSILRDTIYF. Here the CDR3 DNA reads TGTGCCAGTAGTATCCTCCGGGACACCATATATTTT. This chain joins TRBV19 and TRBJ1-3; D gene ambiguous. CDR1 is LNHDA and CDR2 is SQIVND in the germline V gene (reference sequence). V was trimmed by 3 bases and J by 8 bases, leaving 8 bases between them. The CDR3 is 12 residues long.

CDR3 sequence reads: CASSLEFQLGYNEQFF. In DNA, the CDR3 is TGTGCCAGCAGCTTAGAATTCCAGCTGGGGTACAATGAGCAGTTCTTC. The chain joins TRBV11-2 to TRBJ2-1, with D unclear. Trimming pared 0 bases from V and 4 bases from J, leaving 13 bases between. CDR1 and CDR2 (germline): SGHAT, FQNNGV. The CDR3 loop spans 16 amino acids.

With respect to this clonotype: The junction departs from the called germline gene at one end, perhaps through a read error. The chain employs TRBV28 and TRBJ2-7; D is unresolved. Germline CDR1 is MDHEN and CDR2 is SYDVKM. The CDR3 contains 15 residues. The CDR3 sequence: CASSLWDGSSYEQHF. Written as DNA, the CDR3 is TGTGCCAGCAGTTTATGGGACGGTAGCTCCTACGAGCAGCACTTC.

In this sample, this clonotype turned up once. This rearrangement joins TRBV12-3 or TRBV12-4 to TRBJ2-1, with TRBD1 identical over 10 bases. The CDR3 runs to 17 residues. J gave up 8 bases and V 5 bases, and 15 bases lay outside the gene matches. The CDR3 is CASSRTGGGPGSDEQFF. The CDR3 nucleotides are TGTGCCAGCAGTCGGACAGGGGGAGGGCCTGGATCGGATGAGCAGTTCTTC.

This clonotype turned up a few times. This chain connects TRBV9 to TRBJ2-7; the D call may be TRBD1 or TRBD2 (6 bases each). Trimming cost V 3 bases and J 2 bases, with 15 bases left between them. CDR1 SGDLS and CDR2 YYNGEE come from the germline V gene. There are 15 residues in the CDR3. The DNA of the CDR3 is TGTGCCAGCAGCGAAGAAGGGGGGATCGCCTACGAGCAGTACGTC. This encodes CASSEEGGIAYEQYV.

The chain joins TRBV11-3 to TRBJ2-1; 7 bases match TRBD2. The CDR3 extends over 16 amino acids. The V gene end was trimmed by 1 base and the J gene end by 5 bases; junction bases not matched to a gene: 8. CDR1 and CDR2 from the germline V gene are SGHNT and YENEEA. The CDR3 reads CASSLVASGTNNEQFF. The CDR3 DNA reads TGTGCCAGCAGCTTAGTGGCTAGCGGTACCAACAATGAGCAGTTCTTC.

This clonotype showed up many times. The chain joins TRBV6-1 to TRBJ2-7; 7 bases align to TRBD1. CDR1 MNHNS and CDR2 SASEGT come from the germline V gene. V dropped 7 bases and J dropped 1; count of bases not matched to a gene: 10. This CDR3 contains 15 residues. In nucleotides, the CDR3 is TGTGCCAGCAACGAGGCCGGGACAGCTTCCTACGAGCAGTACTTC. Amino acid sequence: CASNEAGTASYEQYF.

This clonotype came up many times. The V call is TRBV20-1, the J call TRBJ2-5; tentative D call: TRBD2 (7 bases). Trimming took off 3 bases at V and 5 bases at J, with 13 bases between the two ends. Germline values: CDR1 DFQATT, CDR2 SNEGSKA (reference sequence). The CDR3 totals 13 residues. The CDR3 is CSAREGGGETQYF. DNA for the CDR3: TGCAGTGCTAGGGAAGGGGGGGGGGAGACCCAGTACTTC.

The chain is built from TRBV6-2 or TRBV6-3 and TRBJ1-1; D is possibly TRBD1 (6 bases). CDR1 MNHEY and CDR2 SVGEGT come from the germline V gene. The CDR3 totals 14 residues. V was shortened by 5 bases and J by 5 bases, with 15 bases between the two germline ends. This CDR3 reads CASSQGTTGTEAFF. In DNA form, the CDR3 reads TGTGCCAGCAGTCAGGGGACTACAGGGACTGAAGCTTTCTTT.

The V gene is TRBV5-1, the J gene TRBJ2-4; weak D call: TRBD1 (5 bases). This CDR3 contains 17 residues. Germline CDR1 reads SGHRS; CDR2 reads YFSETQ. Between the trimmed V and J ends, which lost 4 bases and 3 bases, there was a span of 20 bases. The CDR3 sequence is CASSPVGQSVGKNIQYF. CDR3 nucleotide sequence: TGCGCCAGCAGCCCTGTGGGGCAGTCGGTGGGCAAAAACATTCAGTACTTC.

This clonotype occurred many times. The chain has TRBV20-1 and TRBJ1-2, with D possibly being TRBD1 (5 bases). This CDR3 has 13 amino acids. Germline lookup yields CDR1 DFQATT and CDR2 SNEGSKA (reference sequence). V was pared by 6 bases and J by 6 bases, with 17 bases between. CDR3 bases: TGCAGTGCGGGCTTTCGTATCAGGGATGGCTACACCTTC. As protein: CSAGFRIRDGYTF.

The sample holds many counts of this clonotype. The chain employs TRBV7-2 and TRBJ2-4, with a weak D call TRBD2 (7 bases). This CDR3 has 17 residues. Germline values: CDR1 SGHTA, CDR2 FQGNSA. V lost 5 bases, J lost 6 bases, and 23 bases lay in between. CDR3 nucleotide sequence: TGTGCCAGCAGCCGGGGGGTCGGGACACTGGTTGGAAACATTCAGTACTTC. Translation gives CASSRGVGTLVGNIQYF.

V gene TRBV15 combines with J gene TRBJ1-2, with TRBD1 identical over 7 bases. The CDR3 runs to 15 residues. Germline V gene data show CDR1 as LNHNV and CDR2 as YYDKDF (reference sequence). V shed 3 bases, J shed 2 bases, and the junction held 6 bases outside the gene matches. The CDR3 DNA follows: TGTGCCACCAGCAGGTCGACAGGGTTCAACTATGGCTACACCTTC. This encodes CATSRSTGFNYGYTF.

This clonotype was counted many times. In nucleotides, the CDR3 is TGTGCCATCAGTGGAGCGGCCGGCCCCGGGAATCCCAATCAGCCCCAGCATTTT. Translating gives CAISGAAGPGNPNQPQHF. The rearrangement uses TRBV10-3 and TRBJ1-5; no firm D call. Trimming pared 4 bases from V and 3 bases from J, leaving 22 bases between. Germline V CDR1 and CDR2: ENHRY, SYGVKD. The CDR3 totals 18 residues.

This clonotype appeared many times. The CDR3: CASSEQGSYGYTF. DNA of the CDR3: TGTGCCAGCAGCGAACAGGGGTCCTATGGCTACACCTTC. This sequence joins TRBV5-5 and TRBJ1-2; 7 nucleotides align to TRBD1. Germline V gives CDR1 SGHKS, CDR2 YYEKEE (reference sequence). The V gene end was trimmed by 4 bases and the J gene end by 4 bases; junction bases not matched to a gene: 4. This CDR3 spans 13 amino acids.

The gene calls are TRBV11-2 and TRBJ2-1, with D possibly TRBD2 on 5 matching bases. Looked up from germline, CDR1 is SGHAT and CDR2 is FQNNGV. The CDR3 length is 15 residues. The ends were cut back, 3 bases at V and 2 bases at J, with 11 bases in the middle. CDR3 amino acids: CASSFGSGTYNEQFF. In DNA, the CDR3 is TGTGCCAGCAGCTTCGGATCCGGGACCTACAATGAGCAGTTCTTC.

This clonotype has ten or more counts. As DNA, the CDR3 is TGTGCCAGCAGTTTGGTTCAGGGGGCGCCCAATGAGCAGTTCTTC. Its protein is CASSLVQGAPNEQFF. This chain joins TRBV28 and TRBJ2-1, with 8 bases matching TRBD1. The V segment lost 3 bases and the J segment 6 bases; nucleotides outside the gene matches: 7. The germline gives CDR1 MDHEN, CDR2 SYDVKM. There are 15 residues in the CDR3.

This clonotype was seen many times. The chain carries TRBV12-3 or TRBV12-4 and TRBJ1-5; possible D gene TRBD1, 6 bases. The V end lost 5 bases, the J end lost 5 bases, and 13 bases lay between the germline ends. The CDR3 consists of 14 residues. This CDR3 is CASSPGQTYQPQHF. CDR3 nucleotide sequence: TGTGCCAGCAGTCCGGGACAAACCTATCAGCCCCAGCATTTT.

The CDR3 coding sequence is TGTGCCTGGAGTCCCGCTGGGGCCTCCACGCAGTATTTT. It specifies CAWSPAGASTQYF. The chain links TRBV30 to TRBJ2-3; D perhaps matches TRBD1 (5 bases). V was pared by 2 bases and J by 9 bases, with 15 bases between. The CDR3 sequence is 13 residues long. Germline V CDR1 and CDR2: GTSNPN, SVGIG (reference sequence).

The table lists this clonotype with many counts. J is TRBJ2-5 and V is TRBV19, with unresolved D. The CDR3 consists of 11 residues. Trimming removed 0 bases from V and 5 bases from J, with 1 base in between. The germline CDR1 and CDR2 sequences are LNHDA and SQIVND (reference sequence). This CDR3 is CASSIEETQYF. CDR3 coding DNA: TGTGCCAGTAGTATAGAGGAGACCCAGTACTTC.

This clonotype was observed a few times. The chain carries TRBV5-5 and TRBJ2-5; D is undetermined. There are 12 residues in the CDR3. V lost 3 bases and J lost 3, with 6 bases in between. Per germline, CDR1 SGHKS and CDR2 YYEKEE (reference sequence). The CDR3 DNA follows: TGTGCCAGCAGCTACGAGGAAGAGACCCAGTACTTC. Its protein is CASSYEEETQYF.

Ten or more counts support this clonotype. The chain joins TRBV11-3 to TRBJ1-1; no definite D call. The CDR3 is made up of 14 amino acids. The V gene lost 5 bases and the J gene lost 11 bases, with 21 bases spanning the gap. In germline, CDR1 is SGHNT, CDR2 YENEEA. In DNA, the CDR3 is TGTGCCAGCAGCCCGGGAATTGGTGAGGCCTTGGCTTTCTTT. The encoded protein is CASSPGIGEALAFF.

The sample holds one count of this clonotype. This may arise from a read error, as a much more abundant clone is one base away. The chain recombines TRBV7-2 with TRBJ1-2; D might be TRBD1 (5 bases). This CDR3 comprises 15 residues. Trimming cost V 7 bases and J 4 bases, with 19 bases left between them. CDR1 is SGHTA and CDR2 is FQGNSA in the germline V gene. The CDR3 nucleotides are TGTGCCAGCAACAGACAGAAGGGGTCCCCCTATGGCTACACCTTC. It encodes CASNRQKGSPYGYTF.

This clonotype was recorded at least ten times. The J gene is TRBJ1-2, the V gene TRBV13; 10 bases are shared with TRBD1. Germline V gene data show CDR1 as PRHDT and CDR2 as FYEKMQ (reference sequence). V lost 3 bases to trimming and J lost 0 bases; unmatched junction nucleotides: 4. CDR3 length: 16 residues. CDR3: CASSFGTGATNYGYTF. DNA of the CDR3: TGTGCCAGCAGCTTCGGGACAGGGGCTACTAACTATGGCTACACCTTC. The whole variable domain, filled in from reference TRBV13 and TRBJ1-2, reads AAGVIQSPRHLIKEKRETATLKCYPIPRHDTVYWYQQGPGQDPQFLISFYEKMQSDKGSIPDRFSAQQFSDYHSELNMSSLELGDSALYFCASSFGTGATNYGYTFGSGTRLTVV.

The chain links TRBV9 to TRBJ1-1; 9 bases map to TRBD1. V shed 3 bases and J 1 base; nucleotides not matched to a gene: 7. Germline CDR1 is SGDLS and CDR2 is YYNGEE. The CDR3 has 16 amino acids. DNA for the CDR3: TGTGCCAGCAGCGCCGACAGGGGGGTAAAGAACACTGAAGCTTTCTTT. Amino acids: CASSADRGVKNTEAFF.